Below, 28 T cell receptor beta chains from the same sample are listed, as sequenced in a study of high-grade serous ovarian cancer treatment subgroups. The tumor samples were collected prior to definitive surgery or chemotherapy. Profiling relied on immunoSEQ multiplex PCR, and the TCRdb table lists in-frame clones only, not all of them. The data hold over 6,000 clones, with over 75% observed a single time. The sequenced sample was tumor tissue. Receptors were obtained from a human donor with high-grade serous ovarian cancer.

The J gene is TRBJ2-1, the V gene TRBV7-9; 10 positions agree with TRBD1. The length of the CDR3 is 18 residues. Germline loops: CDR1 SEHNR, CDR2 FQNEAQ (reference sequence). J gave up 4 bases and V 1 base, and 10 bases lay outside the gene matches. The chain's CDR3 is CASSLVGTGDPFYNEQFF. The CDR3 region has the DNA TGTGCCAGCAGCTTAGTGGGGACAGGGGATCCCTTTTACAATGAGCAGTTCTTC. Supplemented by reference TRBV7-9 and TRBJ2-1, the full variable domain reads DTGVSQNPRHKITKRGQNVTFRCDPISEHNRLYWYRQTLGQGPEFLTYFQNEAQLEKSRLLSDRFSAERPKGSFSTLEIQRTEQGDSAMYLCASSLVGTGDPFYNEQFFGPGTRLTVL.

This clone appeared a few times. The chain recombines TRBV6-6 with TRBJ2-7; D call uncertain. The germline V gene encodes CDR1 MNHNY and CDR2 SVGAGI (reference sequence). This CDR3 spans 12 amino acids. V was clipped by 6 bases and J by 7 bases, with 13 bases between them. The CDR3 protein is CASSPGQSEQYF. CDR3 DNA: TGTGCCAGCAGCCCCGGGCAGAGTGAGCAGTACTTC.

The chain couples TRBV4-3 to TRBJ2-5; D uncertain. Per the germline V gene, CDR1 is LGHNA and CDR2 is YSLEER. The CDR3 length is 14 residues. The germline V and J ends were trimmed by 1 base and 4 bases, with 10 bases remaining between them. The DNA for the CDR3 is TGCGCCAGCAGCCAAGGCAGGTTCCGAGAGACCCAGTACTTC. This encodes CASSQGRFRETQYF.

In this sample, this clone turned up once. CDR3 in amino acids: CASSPRASGANTGELFF. CDR3 nucleotides: TGCGCCAGCAGCCCCCGAGCTAGCGGGGCTAACACCGGGGAGCTGTTTTTT. The V gene is TRBV5-1, the J gene TRBJ2-2, with TRBD2 matching 9 bases. The CDR3 totals 17 residues. Germline loops: CDR1 SGHRS, CDR2 YFSETQ. V dropped 4 bases and J dropped 2; count of bases not matched to a gene: 9.

The gene calls are TRBV5-1 and TRBJ1-6, with D hard to call. V lost 3 bases to trimming and J lost 7 bases, with 14 bases between them. The CDR3 has 15 amino acids. In germline, CDR1 is SGHRS, CDR2 YFSETQ. This CDR3 reads CASSSRTESNSPLHF. CDR3 coding DNA: TGCGCCAGCAGCTCCCGGACCGAATCGAATTCACCCCTCCACTTT. The complete variable domain, with remaining parts taken from reference TRBV5-1 and TRBJ1-6, reads KAGVTQTPRYLIKTRGQQVTLSCSPISGHRSVSWYQQTPGQGLQFLFEYFSETQRNKGNFPGRFSGRQFSNSRSEMNVSTLELGDSALYLCASSSRTESNSPLHFGNGTRLTVT.

The chain joins TRBV21-1 to TRBJ1-6. TRBV21-1 is described as a pseudogene. The CDR3 is 15 amino acids. CDR3 loop: CASNKGNSYNSPLHF. CDR3 DNA sequence: TGTGCCAGCAACAAGGGGAACTCCTATAATTCACCCCTCCACTTT.

CDR3 sequence reads: CASSHATGRANTEAFF. CDR3 nucleotides: TGCGCCAGCAGCCATGCCACGGGACGGGCGAACACTGAAGCTTTCTTT. The V call is TRBV4-1, the J call TRBJ1-1; the D gene is possibly TRBD1 (5 bases). The germline V and J ends were trimmed by 3 bases and 1 base, with 15 bases remaining between them. Germline lookup yields CDR1 MGHRA and CDR2 YSYEKL. The CDR3 is made up of 16 amino acids.

The CDR3 reads CASSDGERGHIGELFF. CDR3 DNA sequence: TGTGCCAGCAGTGATGGGGAGAGGGGGCATATCGGGGAGCTGTTTTTT. The chain carries TRBV25-1 and TRBJ2-2; 7 bases line up with TRBD1. The CDR3 runs to 16 residues. V was pared by 3 bases and J by 7 bases, with 11 bases of the junction left unmatched. Germline assignment: CDR1 MGHDK and CDR2 SYGVNS.

The rearrangement joins TRBV7-2 to TRBJ1-2, with 7 bases that match TRBD1. V lost 5 bases and J lost 4; bases outside the gene matches: 7. Germline V CDR1 and CDR2: SGHTA, FQGNSA. CDR3 length equals 14 residues. The CDR3 bases are TGTGCCAGCAGCGGGGGGACAGCCGTCTATGGCTACACCTTC. Translated: CASSGGTAVYGYTF. Combining the CDR3 with reference TRBV7-2 and TRBJ1-2 gives the whole variable domain GAGVSQSPSNKVTEKGKDVELRCDPISGHTALYWYRQSLGQGLEFLIYFQGNSAPDKSGLPSDRFSAERTGGSVSTLTIQRTQQEDSAVYLCASSGGTAVYGYTFGSGTRLTVV.

This clone was counted once. This sequence joins TRBV13 and TRBJ1-6, with 8 bases lining up with TRBD1. The CDR3 is made up of 14 amino acids. V was pared by 5 bases and J by 8 bases, with 5 bases of the junction left unmatched. CDR1 is PRHDT and CDR2 is FYEKMQ in the germline V gene (reference sequence). In DNA, the CDR3 is TGTGCCAGCAGCCCAGACAGGGGATATTCACCCCTCCACTTT. Amino acid sequence: CASSPDRGYSPLHF.

This clone was found once. This chain joins TRBV19 and TRBJ2-7, with 8 bases fitting TRBD1. The CDR3 extends over 15 amino acids. V lost 4 bases, J lost 3 bases, and 8 bases stayed unmatched. Germline CDR1 reads LNHDA; CDR2 reads SQIVND (reference sequence). Here the CDR3 reads CASSSQGALSYEQYF. The DNA for the CDR3 is TGTGCCAGTAGTAGCCAGGGGGCGCTCAGCTACGAGCAGTACTTC.

This rearrangement joins TRBV5-1 to TRBJ2-7; the D gene could be TRBD1 or TRBD2 (5 bases each). Germline V gene sequence: CDR1 SGHRS, CDR2 YFSETQ. The CDR3 is 14 amino acids. Trimming removed 5 bases at V and 2 bases at J, with 14 bases between. As DNA, the CDR3 is TGCGCCAGCAGTCTCGACCCGGGACCCTACGAGCAGTACTTC. It codes for CASSLDPGPYEQYF. The whole variable domain, filled in from reference TRBV5-1 and TRBJ2-7, reads KAGVTQTPRYLIKTRGQQVTLSCSPISGHRSVSWYQQTPGQGLQFLFEYFSETQRNKGNFPGRFSGRQFSNSRSEMNVSTLELGDSALYLCASSLDPGPYEQYFGPGTRLTVT.

This chain uses TRBV5-1 with TRBJ2-5, with 10 positions matching TRBD1. Losses at the gene ends were 6 bases for V and 5 bases for J; bases not matched to a gene: 10. CDR1 and CDR2 from the germline V gene are SGHRS and YFSETQ. The CDR3 has 15 amino acids. Written as DNA, the CDR3 is TGCGCCAGCAACCGGGACAGGGGCGTCGGGGAGACCCAGTACTTC. As protein: CASNRDRGVGETQYF. The full variable domain, in which reference TRBV5-1 and TRBJ2-5 provide the parts outside the CDR3, is KAGVTQTPRYLIKTRGQQVTLSCSPISGHRSVSWYQQTPGQGLQFLFEYFSETQRNKGNFPGRFSGRQFSNSRSEMNVSTLELGDSALYLCASNRDRGVGETQYFGPGTRLLVL.

The chain combines TRBV6-5 with TRBJ1-6; D is uncertain. Looked up from germline, CDR1 is MNHEY and CDR2 is SVGAGI. The V end was cut by 0 bases, the J end by 10 bases, with 10 bases between. CDR3 size: 14 residues. CDR3 nucleotides: TGTGCCAGCAGTTACTCAAGAGGTTGGTCACCCCTCCACTTT. Translated: CASSYSRGWSPLHF.

The chain carries TRBV4-1 and TRBJ1-6, with D hard to call. The V end lost 2 bases, the J end lost 9 bases, and 8 bases lay between the germline ends. Germline V gene data show CDR1 as MGHRA and CDR2 as YSYEKL. The CDR3 runs to 13 residues. The CDR3 reads CASSQSYSSPLHF. DNA for the CDR3: TGCGCCAGCAGCCAATCCTACAGTTCACCCCTCCACTTT.

In its sample, this clone was seen once. This chain connects TRBV5-1 to TRBJ2-3, with no clear D. Germline V gene sequence: CDR1 SGHRS, CDR2 YFSETQ. The CDR3 is 15 residues long. V was pared by 0 bases and J by 3 bases, with 11 bases between. Written as DNA, the CDR3 is TGCGCCAGCAGCTTGGATGCTGCTTGGACAGATACGCAGTATTTT. Protein product: CASSLDAAWTDTQYF.

The chain links TRBV4-1 to TRBJ2-2; the D gene is possibly TRBD2 (6 bases). V was trimmed by 3 bases and J by 1 base, leaving 18 bases between them. The CDR3 extends over 18 amino acids. Germline V gives CDR1 MGHRA, CDR2 YSYEKL. This CDR3 is CASSHEPRLGGNTGELFF. The CDR3 DNA is TGCGCCAGCAGCCACGAACCCAGGTTGGGGGGGAACACCGGGGAGCTGTTTTTT.

The V and J genes are TRBV4-1 and TRBJ1-4; 8 nucleotides agree with TRBD1. This CDR3 region has 17 residues. Germline V gives CDR1 MGHRA, CDR2 YSYEKL. The V and J ends lost 3 bases and 4 bases, in that order; junction bases with no gene match: 10. This CDR3 is CASSHQKGQGINEKLFF. In DNA, the CDR3 is TGCGCCAGCAGCCACCAAAAAGGACAGGGAATTAATGAAAAACTGTTTTTT.

This clone was counted only a few times. The V and J genes are TRBV11-2 and TRBJ1-3, with D hard to call. Trimming removed 7 bases at V and 5 bases at J, with 6 bases between. In germline, CDR1 is SGHAT, CDR2 FQNNGV. CDR3 size: 11 residues. CDR3 DNA: TGTGCCAGCACCCTTAGAAACACCATATATTTT. Its protein product is CASTLRNTIYF.

Judged by abundance, this clone is medium-sized (0.01 to 0.1%). CDR3 in DNA: TGTGCCAGCTCAACCCAGGGATACTTTGCCGAGCAGTACTTC. Protein product: CASSTQGYFAEQYF. The chain carries TRBV18 and TRBJ2-7; tentative D call: TRBD1 (5 bases). Germline CDR1 reads KGHSH; CDR2 reads LQKENI. The CDR3 sequence is 14 residues long. V was trimmed by 5 bases and J by 6 bases, leaving 17 bases between them.

The gene calls are TRBV5-1 and TRBJ1-4; the D gene is possibly TRBD1 (5 bases). Germline V gene sequence: CDR1 SGHRS, CDR2 YFSETQ. V was shortened by 4 bases and J by 4 bases, with 11 bases between the two germline ends. This CDR3 contains 14 residues. CDR3 sequence reads: CASSERGFNEKLFF. The CDR3 DNA follows: TGCGCCAGCAGCGAGCGGGGGTTTAATGAAAAACTGTTTTTT.

This chain uses TRBV19 with TRBJ1-5; perhaps TRBD1 as D (6 bases). The CDR3 is 13 amino acids. V gave up 7 bases and J gave up 6 bases, with 13 bases separating them. The V gene's germline CDR1 is LNHDA and CDR2 SQIVND (reference sequence). CDR3 coding DNA: TGTGCCAGTAATGACAGGTCCCCTCAGCCCCAGCATTTT. Its translation: CASNDRSPQPQHF. The full variable domain, completed using reference TRBV19 and TRBJ1-5, is DGGITQSPKYLFRKEGQNVTLSCEQNLNHDAMYWYRQDPGQGLRLIYYSQIVNDFQKGDIAEGYSVSREKKESFPLTVTSAQKNPTAFYLCASNDRSPQPQHFGDGTRLSIL.

V gene TRBV2 combines with J gene TRBJ2-5; D ambiguous. V lost 6 bases to trimming and J lost 3 bases, with 14 bases between them. Germline lookup yields CDR1 SNHLY and CDR2 FYNNEI. The CDR3 is made up of 14 amino acids. This CDR3 is CASRGSNFEETQYF. For the CDR3, the DNA is TGTGCCAGCAGGGGGTCAAACTTCGAAGAGACCCAGTACTTC.

This clone appeared once. This chain links TRBV28 with TRBJ1-1; 10 bases are a match to TRBD1. Germline V gives CDR1 MDHEN, CDR2 SYDVKM. V shed 4 bases and J 4 bases; nucleotides not matched to a gene: 3. The CDR3 has 14 amino acids. CDR3 bases: TGTGCCAGCAGTTCGACAGGGGGCGGCACTGAAGCTTTCTTT. Amino acid sequence: CASSSTGGGTEAFF.

This chain connects TRBV23-1 to TRBJ2-1, with 11 bases that match TRBD1. TRBV23-1 has ORF status, its function being uncertain. V shed 8 bases and J 8 bases; nucleotides not matched to a gene: 5. CDR3 length: 13 residues. CDR3 amino acids: CASRDRGVDEQFF. CDR3 nucleotide sequence: TGCGCCAGCCGGGACAGGGGGGTAGATGAGCAGTTCTTC.

J is TRBJ2-3 and V is TRBV5-1; tentatively, D is TRBD2 (7 bases). This CDR3 is 16 amino acids long. Trimming removed 2 bases at V and 2 bases at J, with 15 bases between. Germline assignment: CDR1 SGHRS and CDR2 YFSETQ. CDR3 residues: CASSLGGGPITDTQYF. As DNA, the CDR3 is TGCGCCAGCAGCTTAGGGGGGGGGCCCATCACAGATACGCAGTATTTT.

The V and J genes are TRBV7-9 and TRBJ1-6; D possibly corresponds to TRBD1 (5 bases). Per germline, CDR1 SEHNR and CDR2 FQNEAQ (reference sequence). V lost 5 bases, J lost 1 base, and 12 bases lay in between. CDR3 size: 16 residues. CDR3 amino acids: CASSPRERSYNSPLHF. CDR3 DNA: TGTGCCAGCAGCCCCAGGGAGAGGTCCTATAATTCACCCCTCCACTTT.

The chain links TRBV6-1 to TRBJ2-1; tentative D call: TRBD2 (6 bases). With 1 base removed from V and 0 bases from J, the gap between germline ends came to 10 bases. The CDR3 has 16 residues. Looked up from germline, CDR1 is MNHNS and CDR2 is SASEGT. CDR3 protein: CASSEVDGSSYNEQFF. CDR3 in DNA: TGTGCCAGCAGTGAAGTCGACGGGAGCTCCTACAATGAGCAGTTCTTC.